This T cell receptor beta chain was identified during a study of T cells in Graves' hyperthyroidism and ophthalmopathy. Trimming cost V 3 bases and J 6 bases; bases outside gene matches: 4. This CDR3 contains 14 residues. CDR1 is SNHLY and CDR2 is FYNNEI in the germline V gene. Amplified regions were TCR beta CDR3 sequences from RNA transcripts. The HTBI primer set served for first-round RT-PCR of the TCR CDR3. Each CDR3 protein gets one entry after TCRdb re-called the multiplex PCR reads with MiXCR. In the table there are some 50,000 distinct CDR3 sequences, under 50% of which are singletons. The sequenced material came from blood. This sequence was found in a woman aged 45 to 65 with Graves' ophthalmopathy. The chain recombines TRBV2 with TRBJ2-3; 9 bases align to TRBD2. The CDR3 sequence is CASSDVAGADTQYF. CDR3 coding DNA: TGTGCCAGCAGTGACGTAGCGGGAGCGGATACGCAGTATTTT.